Included here is one T cell receptor beta chain sequence, with context. The source of the sample is a study of blood T cell repertoires in COVID-19. Study-level information: Donors in the United States, Italy and Spain gave samples during acute or convalescent COVID-19. Sources were T cells, B-cell-depleted T cells, or PBMCs; the material itself was cDNA or gDNA.

This CDR3 spans 17 amino acids. Trimming cost V 1 base and J 6 bases, with 22 bases left between them. Germline V lookup: CDR1 SGHDT, CDR2 YYEEEE. In the authors' workflow: Estimates of nucleated cell counts were drawn from the amplification of reference gene primers. Sequenced by immunoSEQ multiplex PCR; TCRdb stores in-frame clones only, minus some. V and J calls and clone size are copied from that table; D and trimming were computed from the DNA. This table holds some 250,000 clones, 70% to 90% found once. The TCR sequence derives from a woman aged 40 to 50 who had recovered from COVID-19. Specimen: peripheral blood. This rearrangement joins TRBV5-6 to TRBJ1-1; a possible D gene is TRBD1 (6 bases). The DNA of the CDR3 is TGTGCCAGCAGCTTGTCTCTCCCCCTCCAGGGGTGGGCTGAAGCTTTCTTT. Protein product: CASSLSLPLQGWAEAFF. Combining the CDR3 with reference TRBV5-6 and TRBJ1-1 gives the whole variable domain DAGVTQSPTHLIKTRGQQVTLRCSPKSGHDTVSWYQQALGQGPQFIFQYYEEEERQRGNFPDRFSGHQFPNYSSELNVNALLLGDSALYLCASSLSLPLQGWAEAFFGQGTRLTVV.